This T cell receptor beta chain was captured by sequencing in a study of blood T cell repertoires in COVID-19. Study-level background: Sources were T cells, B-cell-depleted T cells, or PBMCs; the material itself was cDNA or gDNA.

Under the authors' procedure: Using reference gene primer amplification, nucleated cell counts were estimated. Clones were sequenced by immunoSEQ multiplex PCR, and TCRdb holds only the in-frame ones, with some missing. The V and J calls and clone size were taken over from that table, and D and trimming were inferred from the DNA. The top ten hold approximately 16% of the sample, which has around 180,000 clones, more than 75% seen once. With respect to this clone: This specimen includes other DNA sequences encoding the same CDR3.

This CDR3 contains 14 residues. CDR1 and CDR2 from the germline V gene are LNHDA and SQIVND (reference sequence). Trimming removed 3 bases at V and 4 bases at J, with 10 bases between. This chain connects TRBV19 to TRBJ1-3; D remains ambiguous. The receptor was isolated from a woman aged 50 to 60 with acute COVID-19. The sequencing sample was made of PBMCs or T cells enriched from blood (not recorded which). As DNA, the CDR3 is TGTGCCAGTAGTATCCGGGGATCAGGAAACACCATATATTTT. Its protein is CASSIRGSGNTIYF.